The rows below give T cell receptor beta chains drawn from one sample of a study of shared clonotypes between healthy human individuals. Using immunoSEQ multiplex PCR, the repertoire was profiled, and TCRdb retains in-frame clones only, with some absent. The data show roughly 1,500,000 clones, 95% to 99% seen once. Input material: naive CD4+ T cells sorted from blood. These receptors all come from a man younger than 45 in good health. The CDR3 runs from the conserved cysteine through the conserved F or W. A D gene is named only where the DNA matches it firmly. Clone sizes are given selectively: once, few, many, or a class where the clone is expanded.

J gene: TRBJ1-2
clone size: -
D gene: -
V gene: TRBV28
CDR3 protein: CASSFRRQPTNYGYTF
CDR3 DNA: TGTGCCAGCAGTTTCCGAAGACAGCCGACTAACTATGGCTACACCTTC

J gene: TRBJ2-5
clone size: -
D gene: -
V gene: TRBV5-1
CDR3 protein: CASRVRQETQYF
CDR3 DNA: TGCGCCAGCAGGGTTCGGCAAGAGACCCAGTACTTC

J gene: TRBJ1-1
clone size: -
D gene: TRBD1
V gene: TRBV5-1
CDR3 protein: CASSLGARTGMNTEAFF
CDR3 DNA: TGCGCCAGCAGCTTGGGCGCGAGGACAGGAATGAACACTGAAGCTTTCTTT

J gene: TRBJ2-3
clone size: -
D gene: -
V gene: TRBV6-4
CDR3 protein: CASSSTDTQYF
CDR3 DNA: TGTGCCAGCTCGAGCACAGATACGCAGTATTTT

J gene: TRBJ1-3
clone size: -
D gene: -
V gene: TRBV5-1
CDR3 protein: CASSSGGGTSLTIYF
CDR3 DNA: TGCGCCAGCAGCTCCGGAGGGGGGACGAGCTTAACCATATATTTT

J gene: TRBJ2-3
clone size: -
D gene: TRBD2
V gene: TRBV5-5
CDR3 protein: CASSLLAEAGTQYF
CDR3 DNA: TGTGCCAGCAGCTTACTAGCGGAGGCGGGTACGCAGTATTTT

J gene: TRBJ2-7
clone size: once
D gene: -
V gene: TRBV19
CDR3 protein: CASSAGDFGYEQYF
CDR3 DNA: TGTGCCAGCTCCGCTGGGGATTTTGGCTACGAGCAGTACTTC

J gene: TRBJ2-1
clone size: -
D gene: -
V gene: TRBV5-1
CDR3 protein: CASSLVRMSIDEQFF
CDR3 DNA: TGCGCCAGCAGCTTGGTACGAATGTCGATCGATGAGCAGTTCTTC

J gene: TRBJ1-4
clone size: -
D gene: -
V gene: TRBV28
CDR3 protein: CASSPIDRRTNEKLFF
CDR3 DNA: TGTGCCAGCAGTCCAATCGACCGGAGAACTAATGAAAAACTGTTTTTT

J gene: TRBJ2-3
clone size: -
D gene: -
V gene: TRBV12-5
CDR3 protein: CASGLGRTDTQYF
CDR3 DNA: TGTGCTAGTGGTTTGGGTCGCACAGATACGCAGTATTTT

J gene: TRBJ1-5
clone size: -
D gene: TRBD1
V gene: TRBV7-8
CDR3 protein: CASSPQDRGRYQPQHF
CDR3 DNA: TGTGCCAGCAGCCCCCAGGACAGGGGAAGGTATCAGCCCCAGCATTTT

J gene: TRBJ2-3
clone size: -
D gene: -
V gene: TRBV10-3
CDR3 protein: CAISAFGTSTDTQYF
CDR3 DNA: TGTGCCATCAGTGCATTCGGGACTAGCACAGATACGCAGTATTTT

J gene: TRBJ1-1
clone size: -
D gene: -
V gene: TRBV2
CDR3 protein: CASFRGMNTEAFF
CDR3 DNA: TGTGCCAGCTTCCGGGGGATGAACACTGAAGCTTTCTTT

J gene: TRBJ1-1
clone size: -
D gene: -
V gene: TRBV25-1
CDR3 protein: CASRGDIMNTEAFF
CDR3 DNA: TGTGCCAGCAGGGGGGACATAATGAACACTGAAGCTTTCTTT

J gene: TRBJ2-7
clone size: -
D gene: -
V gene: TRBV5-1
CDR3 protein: CASRMTDSYEQYF
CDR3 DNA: TGCGCCAGCAGAATGACCGACAGCTACGAGCAGTACTTC

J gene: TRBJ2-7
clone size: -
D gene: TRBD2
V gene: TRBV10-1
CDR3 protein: CATNGLAGDEQYF
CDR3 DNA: TGCGCCACCAACGGACTAGCGGGTGACGAGCAGTACTTC

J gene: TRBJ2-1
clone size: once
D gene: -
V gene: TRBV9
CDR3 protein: CASSVEVGTGEQFF
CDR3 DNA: TGTGCCAGCAGCGTAGAAGTGGGTACCGGTGAGCAGTTCTTC

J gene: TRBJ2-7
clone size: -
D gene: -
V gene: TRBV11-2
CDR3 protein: CASSFQTGAEQYF
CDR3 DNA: TGTGCCAGCAGCTTCCAAACCGGAGCCGAGCAGTACTTC

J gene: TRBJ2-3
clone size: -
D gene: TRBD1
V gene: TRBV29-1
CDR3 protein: CSVDRDSSDTQYF
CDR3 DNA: TGCAGCGTTGATAGGGACAGCTCGGATACGCAGTATTTT

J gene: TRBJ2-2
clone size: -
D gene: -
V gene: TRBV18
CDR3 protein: CASSPPKGYTGELFF
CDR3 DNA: TGTGCCAGCTCACCACCGAAGGGCTACACCGGGGAGCTGTTTTTT

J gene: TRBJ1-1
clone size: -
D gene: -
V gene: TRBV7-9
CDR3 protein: CASSSEGVLEGTEAFF
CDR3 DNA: TGTGCCAGCAGCTCAGAGGGGGTTTTGGAGGGTACTGAAGCTTTCTTT

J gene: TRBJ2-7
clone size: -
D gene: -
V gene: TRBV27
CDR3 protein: CASSLRASSYEQYF
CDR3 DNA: TGTGCCAGCAGTTTAAGAGCTAGCTCCTACGAGCAGTACTTC

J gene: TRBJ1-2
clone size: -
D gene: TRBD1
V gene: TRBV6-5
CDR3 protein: CASRPTGEGGYTF
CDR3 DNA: TGTGCCAGCAGACCAACAGGGGAGGGTGGCTACACCTTC

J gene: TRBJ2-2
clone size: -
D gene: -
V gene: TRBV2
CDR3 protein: CASSASGPGELFF
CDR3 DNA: TGTGCCAGCAGTGCGTCGGGTCCCGGGGAGCTGTTTTTT

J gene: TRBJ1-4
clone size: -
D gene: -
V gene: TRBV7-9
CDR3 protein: CASSATRRGPAEKLFF
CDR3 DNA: TGTGCCAGCAGCGCAACACGCAGGGGCCCGGCGGAAAAACTGTTTTTT

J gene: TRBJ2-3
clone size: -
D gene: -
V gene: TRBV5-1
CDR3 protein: CASSLGLPRGVDTQYF
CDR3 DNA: TGCGCCAGCAGCTTGGGTTTACCTCGAGGGGTAGATACGCAGTATTTT

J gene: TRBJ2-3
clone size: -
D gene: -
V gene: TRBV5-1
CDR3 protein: CASSSLVSADTQYF
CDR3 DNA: TGCGCCAGCAGCTCCCTCGTTAGCGCAGATACGCAGTATTTT

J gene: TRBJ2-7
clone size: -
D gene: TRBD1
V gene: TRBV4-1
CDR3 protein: CASSQPGTGGTYEQYF
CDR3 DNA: TGCGCCAGCAGCCAACCAGGGACAGGGGGAACCTACGAGCAGTACTTC

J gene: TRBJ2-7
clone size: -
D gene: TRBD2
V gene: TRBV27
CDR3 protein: CASRSGTRVPYEQYF
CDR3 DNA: TGTGCCAGCAGATCCGGGACTAGGGTCCCCTACGAGCAGTACTTC